This T cell receptor (beta chain) appears in the sequencing data of a study of T cells in Graves' hyperthyroidism and ophthalmopathy. Study-level points and caveats: Appearing also in blood were most of the thyroid clonotypes expanded above 0.001. With a median lead of approximately 6 months before onset, the model predicted ophthalmopathy.

V lost 2 bases to trimming and J lost 2 bases, with 12 bases between them. This CDR3 region has 15 residues. CDR1 MNHEY and CDR2 SVGEGT come from the germline V gene. What was amplified from RNA transcripts were TCR beta CDR3 regions. HTBI primers were used for first-round RT-PCR of the TCR CDR3. TCRdb called the multiplex PCR reads again in MiXCR, with one record for every CDR3 protein. The sample lists 400,000 to 600,000 distinct CDR3 sequences, 20% occurring once. This clonotype came up a few times. Its antigen is unknown. Diagnoses used clinical symptoms, serum thyroxine and TRAb, thyroid ultrasound and orbital computed tomography.

The chain uses TRBV6-2 or TRBV6-3 and TRBJ1-1; D is perhaps TRBD1 (5 bases). Sequencing was done on a sample of blood. This receptor was taken from a man in his late teens or twenties with Graves' hyperthyroidism. CDR3: CASSYGGRGNTEAFF. Here the CDR3 DNA reads TGTGCCAGCAGTTACGGGGGAAGGGGTAACACTGAAGCTTTCTTT.